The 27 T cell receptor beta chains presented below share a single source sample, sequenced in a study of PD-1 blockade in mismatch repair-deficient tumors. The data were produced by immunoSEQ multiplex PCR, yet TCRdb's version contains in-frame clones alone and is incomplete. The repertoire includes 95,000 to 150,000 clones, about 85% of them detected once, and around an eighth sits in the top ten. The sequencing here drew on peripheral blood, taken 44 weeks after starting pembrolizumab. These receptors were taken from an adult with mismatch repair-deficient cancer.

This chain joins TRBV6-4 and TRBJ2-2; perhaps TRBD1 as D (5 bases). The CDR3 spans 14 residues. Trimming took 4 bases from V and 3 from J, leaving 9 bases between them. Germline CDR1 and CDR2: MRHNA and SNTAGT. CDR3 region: CASSVEGDTGELFF. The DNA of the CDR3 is TGTGCCAGCAGTGTGGAAGGGGACACCGGGGAGCTGTTTTTT.

CDR3 DNA sequence: TGTGCCAGCAATTCCGGACAGGGAGATGGCTACACCTTC. Encoded protein: CASNSGQGDGYTF. This chain joins TRBV6-1 and TRBJ1-2; 8 nucleotides agree with TRBD1. After removal of 7 bases from V and 6 bases from J, the junction contained 7 bases not matched to a gene. This CDR3 spans 13 amino acids. From germline, CDR1 is MNHNS and CDR2 SASEGT.

DNA for the CDR3: TGTGCCAGCTCACCAGATGGGGGGTACGAGCAGTACTTC. Translated, it gives CASSPDGGYEQYF. The chain has TRBV18 and TRBJ2-7; tentative D call: TRBD2 (6 bases). Per germline, CDR1 KGHSH and CDR2 LQKENI. Trimming took off 2 bases at V and 4 bases at J, with 9 bases between the two ends. The length of the CDR3 is 13 residues.

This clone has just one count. Here the CDR3 DNA reads TGTGCCAGCAGCCCCATACCCAGCTCCTACAATGAGCAGTTCTTC. Translated: CASSPIPSSYNEQFF. The chain couples TRBV27 to TRBJ2-1; no firm D call. This CDR3 is 15 amino acids long. Trimming cost V 6 bases and J 0 bases, with 12 bases left between them. Looked up from germline, CDR1 is MNHEY and CDR2 is SMNVEV (reference sequence).

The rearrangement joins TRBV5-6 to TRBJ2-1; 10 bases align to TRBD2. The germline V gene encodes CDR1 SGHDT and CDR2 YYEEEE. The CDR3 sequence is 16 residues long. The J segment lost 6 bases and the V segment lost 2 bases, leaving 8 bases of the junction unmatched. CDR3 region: CASSLRAGGPGNEQFF. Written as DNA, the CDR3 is TGTGCCAGCAGCTTACGAGCGGGAGGGCCCGGCAATGAGCAGTTCTTC.

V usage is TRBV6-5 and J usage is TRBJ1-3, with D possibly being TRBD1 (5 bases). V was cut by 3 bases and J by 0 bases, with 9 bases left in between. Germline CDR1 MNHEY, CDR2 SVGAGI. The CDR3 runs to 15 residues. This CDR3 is CASSYGARSGNTIYF. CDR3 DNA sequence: TGTGCCAGCAGTTATGGGGCGCGCTCTGGAAACACCATATATTTT.

The CDR3 region is CASSIGGSTDTQYF. CDR3 bases: TGCGCCAGCAGCATAGGCGGGAGCACAGATACGCAGTATTTT. The chain employs TRBV5-1 and TRBJ2-3; possible D gene TRBD2, 5 bases. CDR3 length equals 14 residues. Trimming pared 4 bases from V and 0 bases from J, leaving 9 bases between. Germline V CDR1 and CDR2: SGHRS, YFSETQ.

CDR3 DNA: TGTGCCAGTAGTATTTCCCGACAGGGGGCTGACATTCAGTACTTC. Its translation: CASSISRQGADIQYF. The rearrangement joins TRBV19 to TRBJ2-4, with 10 positions matching TRBD1. Trimming took 3 bases from V and 8 from J; bases not matched to a gene: 7. The CDR3 length is 15 residues. Germline CDR1 is LNHDA and CDR2 is SQIVND (reference sequence).

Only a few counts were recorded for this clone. CDR3 region: CASSTYLGQPQHF. DNA of the CDR3: TGTGCCAGTAGCACATACCTAGGGCAGCCCCAGCATTTT. The J gene is TRBJ1-5, the V gene TRBV19; no clear D. The CDR3 length is 13 residues. Germline V gives CDR1 LNHDA, CDR2 SQIVND (reference sequence). V was clipped by 6 bases and J by 7 bases, with 13 bases between them.

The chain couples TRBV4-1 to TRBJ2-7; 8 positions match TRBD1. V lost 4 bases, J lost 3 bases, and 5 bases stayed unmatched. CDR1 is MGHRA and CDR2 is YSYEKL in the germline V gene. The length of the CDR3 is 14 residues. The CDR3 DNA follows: TGCGCCAGCAGCCGAGCGACAGGGGACTACGAGCAGTACTTC. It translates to CASSRATGDYEQYF.

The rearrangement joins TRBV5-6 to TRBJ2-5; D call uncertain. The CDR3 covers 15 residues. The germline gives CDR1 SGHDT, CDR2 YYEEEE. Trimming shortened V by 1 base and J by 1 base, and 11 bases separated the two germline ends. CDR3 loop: CASSLQMRSQETQYF. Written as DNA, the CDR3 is TGTGCCAGCAGCTTGCAAATGAGGTCCCAAGAGACCCAGTACTTC.

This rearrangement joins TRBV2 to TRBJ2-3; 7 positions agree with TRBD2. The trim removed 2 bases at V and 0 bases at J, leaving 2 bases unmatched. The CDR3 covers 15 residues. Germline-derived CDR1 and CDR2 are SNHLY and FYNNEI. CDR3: CASSERGLSTDTQYF. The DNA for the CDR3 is TGTGCCAGCAGTGAAAGGGGACTAAGCACAGATACGCAGTATTTT.

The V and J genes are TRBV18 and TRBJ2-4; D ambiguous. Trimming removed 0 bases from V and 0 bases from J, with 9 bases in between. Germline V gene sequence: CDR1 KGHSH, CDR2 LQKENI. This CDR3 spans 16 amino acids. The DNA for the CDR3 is TGTGCCAGCTCACCACCCCTGGGCGGAGCCAAAAACATTCAGTACTTC. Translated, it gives CASSPPLGGAKNIQYF.

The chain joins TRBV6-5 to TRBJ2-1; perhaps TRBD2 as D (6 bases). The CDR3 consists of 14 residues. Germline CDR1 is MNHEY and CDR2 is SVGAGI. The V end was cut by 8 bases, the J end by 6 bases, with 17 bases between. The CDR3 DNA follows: TGTGCCAGCCAGGGACGGGAGTTTGGCAATGAGCAGTTCTTC. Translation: CASQGREFGNEQFF.

The CDR3 is CASSVTPSSTDTQYF. In nucleotides, the CDR3 is TGTGCCAGCAGCGTAACCCCGTCTAGCACAGATACGCAGTATTTT. The chain combines TRBV9 with TRBJ2-3; no clear D gene. Germline CDR1 is SGDLS and CDR2 is YYNGEE. This CDR3 spans 15 amino acids. The ends were cut back, 1 base at V and 0 bases at J, with 9 bases in the middle.

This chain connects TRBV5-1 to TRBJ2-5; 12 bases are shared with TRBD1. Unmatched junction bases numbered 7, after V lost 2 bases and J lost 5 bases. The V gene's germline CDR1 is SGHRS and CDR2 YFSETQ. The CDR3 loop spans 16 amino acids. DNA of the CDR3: TGCGCCAGCAGCTTTCGGGGACAGGGGGCGCGGGAGACCCAGTACTTC. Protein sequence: CASSFRGQGARETQYF. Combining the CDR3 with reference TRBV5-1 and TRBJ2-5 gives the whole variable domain KAGVTQTPRYLIKTRGQQVTLSCSPISGHRSVSWYQQTPGQGLQFLFEYFSETQRNKGNFPGRFSGRQFSNSRSEMNVSTLELGDSALYLCASSFRGQGARETQYFGPGTRLLVL.

For the CDR3, the DNA is TGTGCCAGCAGCCACCGGGGGAGCCAAGAGACCCAGTACTTC. Translating gives CASSHRGSQETQYF. V and J are TRBV7-9 and TRBJ2-5, with D possibly being TRBD2 (6 bases). The V gene lost 5 bases and the J gene lost 1 base, with 11 bases spanning the gap. The CDR3 has 14 amino acids. From germline, CDR1 is SEHNR and CDR2 FQNEAQ (reference sequence). Supplemented by reference TRBV7-9 and TRBJ2-5, the full variable domain reads DTGVSQNPRHKITKRGQNVTFRCDPISEHNRLYWYRQTLGQGPEFLTYFQNEAQLEKSRLLSDRFSAERPKGSFSTLEIQRTEQGDSAMYLCASSHRGSQETQYFGPGTRLLVL.

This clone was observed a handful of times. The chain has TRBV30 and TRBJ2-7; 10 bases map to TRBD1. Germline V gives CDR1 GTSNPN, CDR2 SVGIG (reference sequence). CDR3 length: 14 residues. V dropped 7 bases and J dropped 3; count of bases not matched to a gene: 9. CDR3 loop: CASEPGQGNYEQYF. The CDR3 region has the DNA TGTGCCTCGGAACCGGGACAGGGGAACTACGAGCAGTACTTC.

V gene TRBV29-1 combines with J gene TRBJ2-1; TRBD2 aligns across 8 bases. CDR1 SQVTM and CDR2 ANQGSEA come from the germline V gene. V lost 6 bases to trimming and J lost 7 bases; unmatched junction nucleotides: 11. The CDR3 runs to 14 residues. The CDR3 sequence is CSVRAGVNVNEQFF. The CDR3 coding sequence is TGCAGCGTCCGAGCGGGAGTTAACGTGAATGAGCAGTTCTTC.

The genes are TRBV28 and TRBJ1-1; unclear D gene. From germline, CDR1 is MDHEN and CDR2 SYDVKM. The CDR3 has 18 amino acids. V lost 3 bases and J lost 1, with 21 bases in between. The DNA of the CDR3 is TGTGCCAGCAGTTTGGGTGTCTGGAGGGCCCGGAGGAACACTGAAGCTTTCTTT. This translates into CASSLGVWRARRNTEAFF.

The CDR3 region has the DNA TGTGCCAGCAGCGTGACAGGGATGGAAAACATTCAGTACTTC. Encoded protein: CASSVTGMENIQYF. This chain links TRBV7-9 with TRBJ2-4; TRBD1 matches 7 bases. Germline V gene data show CDR1 as SEHNR and CDR2 as FQNEAQ (reference sequence). The junction had 6 bases not matched to a gene; V was cut back by 5 bases and J by 5 bases. The CDR3 consists of 14 residues.

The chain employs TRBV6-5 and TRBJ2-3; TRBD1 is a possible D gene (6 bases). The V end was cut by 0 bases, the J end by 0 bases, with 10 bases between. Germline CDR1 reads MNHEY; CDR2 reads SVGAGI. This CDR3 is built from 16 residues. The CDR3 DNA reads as TGTGCCAGCAGTTACTCAGGACAGATAAGCACAGATACGCAGTATTTT. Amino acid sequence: CASSYSGQISTDTQYF.

In DNA, the CDR3 is TGTGCCAGCGCCAGGGGGTCCGGGGCCAACGTCCTGACTTTC. Its translation is CASARGSGANVLTF. The rearrangement joins TRBV7-9 to TRBJ2-6, with 7 bases that match TRBD1. J was trimmed by 4 bases and V by 8 bases; bases with no gene match: 5. This CDR3 has 14 residues. The germline V gene encodes CDR1 SEHNR and CDR2 FQNEAQ (reference sequence).

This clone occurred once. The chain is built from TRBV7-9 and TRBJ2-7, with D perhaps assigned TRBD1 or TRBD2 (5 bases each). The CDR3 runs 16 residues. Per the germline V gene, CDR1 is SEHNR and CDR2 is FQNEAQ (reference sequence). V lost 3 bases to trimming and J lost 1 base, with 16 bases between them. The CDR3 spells CASSLYSSGPSYEQYF. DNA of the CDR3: TGTGCCAGCAGCTTGTATAGTTCGGGGCCTTCCTACGAGCAGTACTTC.

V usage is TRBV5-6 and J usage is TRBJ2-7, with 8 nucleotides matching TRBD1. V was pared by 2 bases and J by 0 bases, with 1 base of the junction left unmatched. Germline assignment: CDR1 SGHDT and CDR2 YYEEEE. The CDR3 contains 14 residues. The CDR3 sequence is CASSFGTGSYEQYF. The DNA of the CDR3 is TGTGCCAGCAGCTTCGGGACAGGCTCCTACGAGCAGTACTTC.

CDR3 in DNA: TGTGCCAGCACTTACAAGGACACTGAAGCTTTCTTT. It translates to CASTYKDTEAFF. The J gene is TRBJ1-1, the V gene TRBV13; no clear D gene. The germline CDR1 and CDR2 sequences are PRHDT and FYEKMQ (reference sequence). Trimming shortened V by 7 bases and J by 3 bases, and 9 bases separated the two germline ends. This CDR3 comprises 12 residues.

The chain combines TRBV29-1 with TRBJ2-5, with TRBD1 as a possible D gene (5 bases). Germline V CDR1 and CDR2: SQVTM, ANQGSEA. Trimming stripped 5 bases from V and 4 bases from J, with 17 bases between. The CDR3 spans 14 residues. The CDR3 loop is CSVKQGEKGETQYF. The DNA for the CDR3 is TGCAGCGTTAAGCAGGGCGAAAAGGGAGAGACCCAGTACTTC. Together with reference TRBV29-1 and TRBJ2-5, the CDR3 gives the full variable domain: SAVISQKPSRDICQRGTSLTIQCQVDSQVTMMFWYRQQPGQSLTLIATANQGSEATYESGFVIDKFPISRPNLTFSTLTVSNMSPEDSSIYLCSVKQGEKGETQYFGPGTRLLVL.